This entry lists 2 T cell receptor beta chains sequenced from one sample in a study of blood T cell repertoires in COVID-19. Sequenced by immunoSEQ multiplex PCR; TCRdb stores in-frame clones only, minus some. This sample has under 150,000 clones, with around 82% found just once. Sequencing was performed on peripheral blood. These receptors all come from a man aged 60 to 69 with active or convalescent COVID-19.

The rearrangement uses TRBV19 and TRBJ1-2; D is ambiguous. Trimming removed 2 bases from V and 0 bases from J, with 7 bases in between. CDR1 is LNHDA, CDR2 SQIVND, per germline (reference sequence). The CDR3 is 14 amino acids. The CDR3 DNA follows: TGTGCCAGTAGTATAACCAGTGCTAACTATGGCTACACCTTC. It is translated as CASSITSANYGYTF.

This clone turned up a few times. The chain employs TRBV7-9 and TRBJ1-6; 10 bases align to TRBD1. Trimming removed 7 bases from V and 9 bases from J; junction bases left unmatched: 6. The CDR3 extends over 14 amino acids. Germline CDR1 is SEHNR and CDR2 is FQNEAQ (reference sequence). The CDR3 nucleotides read TGTGCCAGCATGACCGGGACAGGGGCTTCACCCCTCCACTTT. This gives the protein CASMTGTGASPLHF. Together with reference TRBV7-9 and TRBJ1-6, the CDR3 gives the full variable domain: DTGVSQNPRHKITKRGQNVTFRCDPISEHNRLYWYRQTLGQGPEFLTYFQNEAQLEKSRLLSDRFSAERPKGSFSTLEIQRTEQGDSAMYLCASMTGTGASPLHFGNGTRLTVT.